Listed below are T cell receptor beta chains from one sample, sequenced in a study of T cells in Graves' hyperthyroidism and ophthalmopathy. TCRdb independently ran MiXCR on the multiplex PCR reads; one entry per CDR3 protein. The sample includes about 600,000 distinct CDR3 sequences, around 16% of them seen just once. The sample taken for sequencing was blood. All receptors derive from a woman aged 40 to 50 with Graves' ophthalmopathy. Each CDR3 is given with its conserved first and last residue. A D gene is named only where the DNA matches it firmly. Clone size appears in some rows only: once, few, many, or a class for an expanded clone.

V	D	J	size	CDR3	DNA
TRBV12-3/TRBV12-4	NA	TRBJ1-1	many	CASSRNPRTGHSSEAFF	TGTGCCAGCAGTCGTAACCCAAGGACTGGGCATTCTTCTGAAGCTTTCTTT
TRBV2	TRBD1	TRBJ1-5	many	CASSGAGTANQPQHF	TGTGCCAGCAGTGGGGCCGGGACAGCAAATCAGCCCCAGCATTTT
TRBV2	NA	TRBJ2-3	many	CASSERGGHTDTQYF	TGTGCCAGCAGCGAGAGGGGTGGGCACACAGATACGCAGTATTTT
TRBV3-1	NA	TRBJ2-5	NA	CASSQVQWEETQYF	TGTGCCAGCAGCCAAGTTCAATGGGAAGAGACCCAGTACTTC
TRBV20-1	NA	TRBJ2-3	NA	CSAPRGKSTDTQYF	TGCAGTGCCCCCAGGGGCAAAAGCACAGATACGCAGTATTTT
TRBV10-3	NA	TRBJ2-5	NA	CAISVGQPQETQYF	TGTGCCATCAGTGTTGGACAGCCCCAAGAGACCCAGTACTTC
TRBV7-6	TRBD1	TRBJ2-7	many	CASSHTGGSYEQYF	TGTGCCAGCAGCCATACAGGGGGTTCCTACGAGCAGTACTTC
TRBV3-1	TRBD2	TRBJ2-3	many	CASGRATDTQYF	TGTGCCAGCGGGAGGGCCACAGATACGCAGTATTTT
TRBV6-1	NA	TRBJ2-2	many	CASSQNRDSNTGELFF	TGTGCCAGCAGCCAAAACCGGGACTCTAACACCGGGGAGCTGTTTTTT
TRBV2	TRBD1	TRBJ1-1	many	CASSVTGLVTEAFF	TGTGCCAGCAGTGTGACAGGGTTGGTTACTGAAGCTTTCTTT
TRBV5-1	TRBD2	TRBJ2-2	many	CASSMTSANTGELFF	TGCGCCAGCAGCATGACTAGCGCTAACACCGGGGAGCTGTTTTTT
TRBV11-2	NA	TRBJ2-5	many	CASSAATGFAETQYF	TGTGCCAGCAGCGCCGCTACGGGCTTCGCAGAGACCCAGTACTTC
TRBV5-1	NA	TRBJ2-3	few	CASRVGTSTDTQYF	TGCGCCAGCAGGGTGGGGACTAGCACAGATACGCAGTATTTT
TRBV6-1	NA	TRBJ1-6	NA	CASSYGHSYNSPLHF	TGTGCCAGCAGTTATGGACACTCCTATAATTCACCCCTCCACTTT
TRBV19	NA	TRBJ1-1	NA	CASRLQPNTEAFF	TGTGCCAGCCGCTTACAGCCGAACACTGAAGCTTTCTTT
TRBV3-1	NA	TRBJ1-1	many	CASSQVGGRTEAFF	TGTGCCAGCAGCCAAGTTGGCGGTCGCACTGAAGCTTTCTTT
TRBV15	TRBD2	TRBJ2-3	NA	CATSRARRGSTDTQYF	TGTGCCACCAGCAGAGCGAGGCGGGGGAGCACAGATACGCAGTATTTT
TRBV19	TRBD2	TRBJ2-2	NA	CASSILAGGELFF	TGTGCCAGTAGTATCTTAGCGGGCGGGGAGCTGTTTTTT
TRBV19	NA	TRBJ2-1	NA	CASSPDSPLGQGSYNEQFF	TGTGCCAGTAGTCCGGACTCGCCTTTGGGGCAGGGCTCCTACAATGAGCAGTTCTTC
TRBV7-2	TRBD1	TRBJ2-7	many	CASSLQGTGRSYEQYF	TGTGCCAGCAGCCTTCAGGGGACAGGGAGGTCCTACGAGCAGTACTTC
TRBV2	TRBD2	TRBJ2-2	many	CASNHRATSGYTGELFF	TGTGCCAGCAATCACCGGGCGACTAGCGGTTACACCGGGGAGCTGTTTTTT
TRBV30	NA	TRBJ1-1	many	CAWSVMWSTEAFF	TGTGCCTGGAGTGTTATGTGGAGCACTGAAGCTTTCTTT
TRBV11-2	NA	TRBJ2-7	many	CASSLDLQYYEQYF	TGTGCCAGCAGCTTAGACCTTCAGTATTACGAGCAGTACTTC
TRBV7-9	NA	TRBJ1-1	NA	CASSYHELGGTEAFF	TGTGCCAGCAGCTACCATGAACTTGGGGGGACTGAAGCTTTCTTT
TRBV28	TRBD2	TRBJ2-1	many	CASSPGPGTSGSSPYNEQFF	TGTGCCAGCAGCCCAGGACCTGGGACTAGCGGGAGTTCCCCTTACAATGAGCAGTTCTTC
TRBV5-1	TRBD1	TRBJ2-7	NA	CASSIRQGFYEQYF	TGCGCCAGCAGCATACGACAGGGTTTCTACGAGCAGTACTTC
TRBV7-7	NA	TRBJ2-5	NA	CASSLSPRAGAETQYF	TGTGCTAGCAGCCTCTCCCCCCGGGCCGGGGCAGAGACCCAGTACTTC
TRBV15	TRBD1	TRBJ1-3	few	CATSRDMTITGDTIYF	TGTGCCACCAGCAGAGATATGACCATTACAGGGGACACCATATATTTT
TRBV24-1	TRBD1	TRBJ1-2	many	CATSAPLPGQAFYGYTF	TGTGCCACCAGTGCCCCGTTACCGGGACAGGCCTTCTATGGCTACACCTTC
TRBV20-1	TRBD2	TRBJ2-1	many	CSARGTSSGFSSYNEQFF	TGCAGTGCTAGAGGAACCTCTAGCGGGTTCAGCTCCTACAATGAGCAGTTCTTC
TRBV5-4	TRBD2	TRBJ2-1	NA	CASSVDLAEYNEQFF	TGTGCCAGCAGCGTGGATCTAGCGGAATACAATGAGCAGTTCTTC
TRBV5-1	NA	TRBJ1-1	NA	CASKQGTGGTEAFF	TGCGCCAGCAAACAGGGTACGGGAGGAACTGAAGCTTTCTTT
TRBV27	TRBD2	TRBJ2-3	NA	CASSSPRLAGVTQYF	TGTGCCAGCAGTTCACCCCGCCTAGCGGGGGTTACGCAGTATTTT
TRBV18	NA	TRBJ2-7	NA	CASSPGAQRNEQYF	TGTGCCAGCTCACCAGGAGCACAGAGGAACGAGCAGTACTTC
TRBV2	TRBD1	TRBJ1-1	many	CASSDNRGITEAFF	TGTGCCAGCAGTGATAACAGGGGGATCACTGAAGCTTTCTTT
TRBV27	NA	TRBJ1-2	many	CASAGQQGRGYTF	TGTGCCAGCGCCGGTCAACAGGGTAGAGGCTACACCTTC
TRBV9	NA	TRBJ2-2	few	CASSVTPERGELFF	TGTGCCAGCAGCGTTACCCCAGAACGCGGGGAGCTGTTTTTT
TRBV27	NA	TRBJ1-5	many	CASSPSGVMGQPQHF	TGTGCCAGCAGCCCCTCGGGTGTGATGGGTCAGCCCCAGCATTTT
TRBV4-1	NA	TRBJ1-5	NA	CASSQDGENNQPQHF	TGCGCCAGCAGCCAAGATGGGGAGAACAATCAGCCCCAGCATTTT
TRBV5-1	TRBD2	TRBJ2-4	NA	CASSWGGTSGQGNIQYF	TGCGCCAGCAGCTGGGGGGGGACTAGCGGCCAGGGGAACATTCAGTACTTC
TRBV5-5	NA	TRBJ2-1	NA	CASSLRTTSYYNEQFF	TGTGCCAGCAGCCTTCGGACCACCTCTTACTACAATGAGCAGTTCTTC
TRBV5-1	NA	TRBJ2-1	many	CASSGGTARGGEQFF	TGCGCCAGCAGCGGAGGGACAGCCCGGGGAGGTGAGCAGTTCTTC
TRBV3-1	NA	TRBJ2-3	many	CASRPSFIRTDTQYF	TGTGCCAGCAGACCCTCCTTCATTCGCACAGATACGCAGTATTTT
TRBV15	TRBD2	TRBJ2-1	many	CATSTETGGYNEQFF	TGTGCCACCAGCACAGAGACGGGGGGTTACAATGAGCAGTTCTTC
TRBV24-1	NA	TRBJ2-1	few	CATSDRGPFSGTSYNEQFF	TGTGCCACCAGTGATCGGGGACCCTTCTCGGGGACCTCCTACAATGAGCAGTTCTTC
TRBV2	NA	TRBJ2-7	few	CASRARGASVNEQYF	TGTGCCAGTAGGGCCCGGGGCGCGTCGGTAAACGAGCAGTACTTC